Below are 14 T cell receptor beta chains sequenced from a single sample in a study of beta chain features in type 1 diabetes. Reverse transcription of all isolated RNA meant that expressed TCRB transcripts were sequenced. Data came from immunoSEQ multiplex PCR; TCRdb stores just in-frame clones and leaves some out. The sample contains under 950,000 clones, roughly a sixth of which appear only once. Sequencing used naive CD4+ T cells from blood. The receptors originated from a woman aged 18-30 years in good health.

The chain couples TRBV5-6 to TRBJ2-1; the D is unclear. Trimming pared 1 base from V and 6 bases from J, leaving 11 bases between. Germline V CDR1 and CDR2: SGHDT, YYEEEE. The CDR3 is 14 residues long. In nucleotides, the CDR3 is TGTGCCAGCAGCTTGAATTCGGGCAGCAATGAGCAGTTCTTC. As protein: CASSLNSGSNEQFF.

The chain has TRBV18 and TRBJ2-7; the D gene is possibly TRBD2 (6 bases). Trimming left V 3 bases short and J 5 bases short, with 17 bases between. This CDR3 comprises 15 residues. Germline CDR1 reads KGHSH; CDR2 reads LQKENI. The CDR3 DNA reads TGTGCCAGCTCACCCTTCGAGGGCCGCGGGAACGAGCAGTACTTC. Its translation is CASSPFEGRGNEQYF.

The chain employs TRBV5-6 and TRBJ1-5; D unresolved. The CDR3 sequence is 13 residues long. V lost 2 bases and J lost 8, with 11 bases in between. Germline lookup yields CDR1 SGHDT and CDR2 YYEEEE. This CDR3 reads CASSFNHMKPQHF. In DNA, the CDR3 is TGTGCCAGCAGCTTCAACCACATGAAGCCCCAGCATTTT.

This clone was counted a few times. V is TRBV6-1 and J is TRBJ2-1, with D unresolved. Germline V gene data show CDR1 as MNHNS and CDR2 as SASEGT. V lost 1 base and J 8 bases, leaving 3 bases between the germline ends. The CDR3 totals 11 residues. The CDR3 sequence: CASSEGYEQFF. In DNA, the CDR3 is TGTGCCAGCAGTGAAGGGTATGAGCAGTTCTTC.

This chain uses TRBV7-6 with TRBJ2-1, with 8 bases lining up with TRBD1. Trimming took 3 bases from V and 7 from J; bases not matched to a gene: 2. Germline values: CDR1 SGHVS, CDR2 FNYEAQ. This CDR3 has 13 amino acids. The CDR3, as DNA: TGTGCCAGCAGCTTTACAGGGGGGAATGAGCAGTTCTTC. Translated: CASSFTGGNEQFF.

This clone was picked up one time. The DNA for the CDR3 is TGTGCCAGCAGCCCTAGGTCAGGGAGCGGGCCGTCCTCCTACAATGAGCAGTTCTTC. It is translated as CASSPRSGSGPSSYNEQFF. This chain connects TRBV13 to TRBJ2-1; possible D gene TRBD2, 6 bases. CDR1 is PRHDT, CDR2 FYEKMQ, per germline (reference sequence). V lost 5 bases to trimming and J lost 0 bases, with 23 bases between them. The CDR3 has 19 residues.

The chain recombines TRBV7-2 with TRBJ2-7; no clear D gene. CDR1 is SGHTA, CDR2 FQGNSA, per germline. The CDR3 contains 15 residues. The V end lost 5 bases, the J end lost 2 bases, and 16 bases lay between the germline ends. CDR3 in DNA: TGTGCCAGCAGCCCTATACCGACTCTAGCCTACGAGCAGTACTTC. Translated: CASSPIPTLAYEQYF.

This clone was seen more than once but under ten times. V gene TRBV6-1 combines with J gene TRBJ1-4; D uncertain. From germline, CDR1 is MNHNS and CDR2 SASEGT. CDR3 length equals 14 residues. V lost 5 bases and J lost 5, with 12 bases in between. The CDR3 DNA reads TGTGCCAGCAGTCTGGAGAGGAGGAATGAAAAACTGTTTTTT. Encoded protein: CASSLERRNEKLFF.

This sequence joins TRBV5-1 and TRBJ2-1; tentatively, D is TRBD1 (5 bases). CDR3 length: 11 amino acids. Germline CDR1 SGHRS, CDR2 YFSETQ. V gave up 4 bases and J gave up 15 bases, with 14 bases separating them. This CDR3 is CASSGMGLRFF. The CDR3 DNA reads TGCGCCAGCAGCGGGATGGGGCTTCGGTTCTTC. The whole variable domain, filled in from reference TRBV5-1 and TRBJ2-1, reads KAGVTQTPRYLIKTRGQQVTLSCSPISGHRSVSWYQQTPGQGLQFLFEYFSETQRNKGNFPGRFSGRQFSNSRSEMNVSTLELGDSALYLCASSGMGLRFFGPGTRLTVL.

The chain combines TRBV7-2 with TRBJ1-5; D perhaps matches TRBD1 (6 bases). Germline values: CDR1 SGHTA, CDR2 FQGNSA. V was cut by 1 base and J by 5 bases, with 9 bases left in between. This CDR3 region has 14 residues. The DNA of the CDR3 is TGTGCCAGCAGCTTAGACAGGGTTTATCAGCCCCAGCATTTT. It is translated as CASSLDRVYQPQHF. Combining the CDR3 with reference TRBV7-2 and TRBJ1-5 gives the whole variable domain GAGVSQSPSNKVTEKGKDVELRCDPISGHTALYWYRQSLGQGLEFLIYFQGNSAPDKSGLPSDRFSAERTGGSVSTLTIQRTQQEDSAVYLCASSLDRVYQPQHFGDGTRLSIL.

The gene calls are TRBV7-3 and TRBJ2-5; 8 bases are shared with TRBD2. CDR3 size: 15 residues. Germline CDR1 reads SGHTA; CDR2 reads FQGTGA. Trimming removed 3 bases from V and 2 bases from J; junction bases left unmatched: 5. Here the CDR3 reads CASSFMGGRQETQYF. CDR3 DNA: TGTGCCAGCAGCTTCATGGGCGGGAGGCAAGAGACCCAGTACTTC.

The V gene is TRBV7-9, the J gene TRBJ2-5, with D possibly being TRBD2 (5 bases). CDR1 is SEHNR and CDR2 is FQNEAQ in the germline V gene (reference sequence). The ends were cut back, 6 bases at V and 3 bases at J, with 11 bases in the middle. The CDR3 covers 13 residues. The CDR3 sequence is CASRRGLKETQYF. The CDR3 region has the DNA TGTGCCAGCAGGCGAGGGCTTAAAGAGACCCAGTACTTC.

V is TRBV6-6 and J is TRBJ2-7; 8 bases match TRBD2. The CDR3 length is 14 residues. Germline CDR1 MNHNY, CDR2 SVGAGI (reference sequence). J was trimmed by 5 bases and V by 6 bases; bases with no gene match: 9. This chain's CDR3 is CASSPGLVFDEQYF. CDR3 DNA sequence: TGTGCCAGCAGCCCGGGACTAGTATTCGACGAGCAGTACTTC.

This chain connects TRBV15 to TRBJ2-1, with D perhaps given as TRBD1 or TRBD2 (7 bases each). V gave up 0 bases and J gave up 4 bases, with 19 bases separating them. This CDR3 contains 18 residues. CDR1 is LNHNV and CDR2 is YYDKDF in the germline V gene (reference sequence). The CDR3 loop reads CATSRDYVRRGGYNEQFF. The DNA for the CDR3 is TGTGCCACCAGCAGAGATTACGTGCGCAGGGGGGGTTACAATGAGCAGTTCTTC.